The clone carrying this TCR beta chain turned up a few times. Mouse names are used for the genes. The read comes to an end 4 residues before the CDR3 does, leaving the germline J gene to fill in the end. The data stem from a study of CD8+ T cells in alopecia areata. Cells from pooled cutaneous lymph nodes were sorted by CD4, CD8alpha, NKG2D, NKG2ACE and other markers. Following extraction, RNA underwent reverse transcription to cDNA, which served as the sequencing template. The table came from immunoSEQ multiplex PCR; TCRdb's copy has only in-frame clones and leaves some out. The sample holds 200,000 to 300,000 clones, and no clone turns up only once. V gave up 7 bases and J gave up 4 bases; unmatched junction bases: 8. The CDR3 is made up of 14 amino acids. Germline assignment: CDR1 NSHNY and CDR2 SYGAGN.

Sequencing was performed on CD4+ T cells sorted from a lymph node. The clonotype comes from a C3H/HeJ mouse with alopecia areata. For this strain, the MHC haplotype corresponds to H2-k. The gene calls are TRBV13-1 and TRBJ1-1, with 9 bases matching TRBD1. The part of the CDR3 DNA that was read is TGTGCCAGCGGAGGGACAGGGCAGGGCACA. The encoded protein is CASGGTGQGT. Given in full, the CDR3 is CASGGTGQGTEVFF.